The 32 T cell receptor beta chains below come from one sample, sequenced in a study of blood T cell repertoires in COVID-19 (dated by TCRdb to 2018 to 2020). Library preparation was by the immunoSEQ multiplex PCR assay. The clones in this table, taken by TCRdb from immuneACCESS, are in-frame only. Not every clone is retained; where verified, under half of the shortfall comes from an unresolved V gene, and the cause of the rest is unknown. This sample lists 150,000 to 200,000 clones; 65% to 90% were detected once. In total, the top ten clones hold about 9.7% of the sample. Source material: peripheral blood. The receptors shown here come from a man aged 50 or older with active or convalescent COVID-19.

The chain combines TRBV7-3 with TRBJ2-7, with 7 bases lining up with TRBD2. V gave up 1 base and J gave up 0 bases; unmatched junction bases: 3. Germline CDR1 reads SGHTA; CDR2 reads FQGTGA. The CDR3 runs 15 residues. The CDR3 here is CASSLRGGGSYEQYF. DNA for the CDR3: TGTGCCAGCAGCTTAAGGGGCGGGGGCTCCTACGAGCAGTACTTC.

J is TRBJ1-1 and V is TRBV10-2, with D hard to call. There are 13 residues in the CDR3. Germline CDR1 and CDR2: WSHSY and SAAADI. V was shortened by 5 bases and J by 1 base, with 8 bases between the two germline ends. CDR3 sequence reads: CASSYDTNTEAFF. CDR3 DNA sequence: TGCGCCAGCAGTTACGACACGAACACTGAAGCTTTCTTT.

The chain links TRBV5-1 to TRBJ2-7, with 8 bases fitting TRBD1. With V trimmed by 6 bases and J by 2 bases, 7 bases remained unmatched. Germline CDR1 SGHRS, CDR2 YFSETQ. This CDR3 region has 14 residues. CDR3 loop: CASTRQGPPYEQYF. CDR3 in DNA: TGCGCCAGCACCAGACAGGGGCCCCCCTACGAGCAGTACTTC.

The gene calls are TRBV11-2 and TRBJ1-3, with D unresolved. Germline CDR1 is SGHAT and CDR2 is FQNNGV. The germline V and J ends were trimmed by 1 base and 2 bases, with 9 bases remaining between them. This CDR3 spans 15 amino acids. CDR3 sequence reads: CASSLAQSPGNTIYF. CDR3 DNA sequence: TGTGCCAGCAGCTTAGCACAGTCCCCTGGAAACACCATATATTTT.

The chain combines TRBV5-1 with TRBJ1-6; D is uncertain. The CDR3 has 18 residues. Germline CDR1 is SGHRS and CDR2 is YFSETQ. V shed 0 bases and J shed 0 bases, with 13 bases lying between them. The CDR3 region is CASSLAERLSSYNSPLHF. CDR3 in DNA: TGCGCCAGCAGCTTGGCCGAGAGATTAAGCTCCTATAATTCACCCCTCCACTTT.

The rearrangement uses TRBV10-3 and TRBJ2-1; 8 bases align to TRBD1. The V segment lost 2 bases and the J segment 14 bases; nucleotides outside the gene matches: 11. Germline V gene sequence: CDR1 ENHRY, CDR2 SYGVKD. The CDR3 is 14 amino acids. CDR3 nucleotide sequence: TGTGCCATCAGTGAGCTCCCGATGACGACAGGGGAGTTCTTC. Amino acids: CAISELPMTTGEFF.

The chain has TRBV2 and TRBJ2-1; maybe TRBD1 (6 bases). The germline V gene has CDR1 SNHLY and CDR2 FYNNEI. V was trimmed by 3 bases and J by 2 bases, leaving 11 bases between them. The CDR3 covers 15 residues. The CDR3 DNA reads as TGTGCCAGCAGTGAGACAGGTTATACCTACAATGAGCAGTTCTTC. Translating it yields CASSETGYTYNEQFF.

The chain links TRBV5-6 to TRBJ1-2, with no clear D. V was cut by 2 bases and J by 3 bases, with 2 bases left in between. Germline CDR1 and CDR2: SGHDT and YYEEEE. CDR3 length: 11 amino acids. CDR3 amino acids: CASSFDYGYTF. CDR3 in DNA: TGTGCCAGCAGCTTCGACTATGGCTACACCTTC.

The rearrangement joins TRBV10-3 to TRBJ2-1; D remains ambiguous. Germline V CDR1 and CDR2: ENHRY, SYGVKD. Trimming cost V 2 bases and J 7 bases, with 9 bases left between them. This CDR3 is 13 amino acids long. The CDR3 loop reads CAISERSGNEQFF. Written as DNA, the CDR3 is TGTGCCATCAGTGAGCGGTCCGGGAATGAGCAGTTCTTC.

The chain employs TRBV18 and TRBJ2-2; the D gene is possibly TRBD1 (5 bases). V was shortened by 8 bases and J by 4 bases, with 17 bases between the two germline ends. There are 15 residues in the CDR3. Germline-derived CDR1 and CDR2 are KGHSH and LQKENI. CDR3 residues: CASQMGRESTGELFF. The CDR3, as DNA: TGTGCCAGCCAAATGGGCAGGGAAAGCACCGGGGAGCTGTTTTTT.

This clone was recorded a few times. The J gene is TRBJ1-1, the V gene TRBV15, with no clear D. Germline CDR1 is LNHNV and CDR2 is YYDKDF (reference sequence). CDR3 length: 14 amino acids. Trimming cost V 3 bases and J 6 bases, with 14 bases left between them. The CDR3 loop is CATSSTVRVAEAFF. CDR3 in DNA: TGTGCCACCAGCAGCACCGTGCGGGTAGCTGAAGCTTTCTTT.

CDR3 sequence reads: CASRDREYNEQFF. Here the CDR3 DNA reads TGTGCCAGCCGGGACAGAGAGTACAATGAGCAGTTCTTC. This chain connects TRBV2 to TRBJ2-1, with 7 bases aligning to TRBD1. There are 13 residues in the CDR3. After removal of 8 bases from V and 4 bases from J, the junction contained 5 bases not matched to a gene. CDR1 and CDR2 from the germline V gene are SNHLY and FYNNEI.

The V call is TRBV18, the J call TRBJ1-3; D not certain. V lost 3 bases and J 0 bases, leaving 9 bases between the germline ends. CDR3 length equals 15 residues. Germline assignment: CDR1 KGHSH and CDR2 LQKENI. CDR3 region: CASSPRSSSGNTIYF. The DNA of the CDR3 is TGTGCCAGCTCACCGCGGAGCAGCTCTGGAAACACCATATATTTT.

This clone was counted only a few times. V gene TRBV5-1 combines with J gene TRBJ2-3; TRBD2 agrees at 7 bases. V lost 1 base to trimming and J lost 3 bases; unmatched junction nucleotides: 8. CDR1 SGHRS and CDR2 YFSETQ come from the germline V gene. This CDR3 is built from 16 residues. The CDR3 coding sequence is TGCGCCAGCAGCTTGCAGGCTAGCGGAGGAACAGATACGCAGTATTTT. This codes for CASSLQASGGTDTQYF.

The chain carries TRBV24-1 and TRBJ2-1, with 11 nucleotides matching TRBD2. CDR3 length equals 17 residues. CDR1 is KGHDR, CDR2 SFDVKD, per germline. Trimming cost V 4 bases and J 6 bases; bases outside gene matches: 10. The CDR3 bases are TGTGCCACCAGTGACCACTTTAGCGGGAGGGCCCCCAATGAGCAGTTCTTC. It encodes CATSDHFSGRAPNEQFF.

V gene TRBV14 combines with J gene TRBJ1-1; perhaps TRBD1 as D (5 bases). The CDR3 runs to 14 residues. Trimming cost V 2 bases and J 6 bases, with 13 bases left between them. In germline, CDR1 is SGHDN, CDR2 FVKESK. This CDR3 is CASSQQGGGAEAFF. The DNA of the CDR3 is TGTGCCAGCAGCCAACAGGGCGGGGGGGCTGAAGCTTTCTTT.

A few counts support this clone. The CDR3 coding sequence is TGTGCCAGCAGCCCTGTAGATGGCACCGGGGAGCTGTTTTTT. This gives the protein CASSPVDGTGELFF. The chain is built from TRBV3-1 (or the pseudogene TRBV3-2) and TRBJ2-2; D gene unclear. This CDR3 is 14 amino acids long. The germline V gene encodes CDR1 LGHDT and CDR2 YNNKEL (reference sequence). The V end was cut by 4 bases, the J end by 4 bases, with 10 bases between.

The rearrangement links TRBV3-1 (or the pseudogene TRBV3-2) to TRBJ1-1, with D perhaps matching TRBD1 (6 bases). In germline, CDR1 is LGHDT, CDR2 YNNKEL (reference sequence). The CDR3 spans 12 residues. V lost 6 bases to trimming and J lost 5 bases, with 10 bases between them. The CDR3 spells CASRGTTTEAFF. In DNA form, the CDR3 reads TGTGCCAGCAGGGGGACAACTACTGAAGCTTTCTTT.

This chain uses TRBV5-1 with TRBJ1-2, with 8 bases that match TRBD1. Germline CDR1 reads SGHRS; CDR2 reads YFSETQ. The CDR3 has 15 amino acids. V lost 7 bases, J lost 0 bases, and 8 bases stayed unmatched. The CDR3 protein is CASGHGQGSNYGYTF. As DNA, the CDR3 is TGCGCCAGCGGACACGGACAGGGCTCTAACTATGGCTACACCTTC. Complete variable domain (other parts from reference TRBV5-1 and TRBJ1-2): KAGVTQTPRYLIKTRGQQVTLSCSPISGHRSVSWYQQTPGQGLQFLFEYFSETQRNKGNFPGRFSGRQFSNSRSEMNVSTLELGDSALYLCASGHGQGSNYGYTFGSGTRLTVV.

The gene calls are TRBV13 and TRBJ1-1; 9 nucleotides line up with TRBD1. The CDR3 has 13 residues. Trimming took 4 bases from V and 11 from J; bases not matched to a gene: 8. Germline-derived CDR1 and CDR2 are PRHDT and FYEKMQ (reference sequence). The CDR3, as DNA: TGTGCCAGCAGCTCGGGACAGGGTGGGATCGCTTTCTTT. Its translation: CASSSGQGGIAFF. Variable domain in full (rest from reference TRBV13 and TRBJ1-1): AAGVIQSPRHLIKEKRETATLKCYPIPRHDTVYWYQQGPGQDPQFLISFYEKMQSDKGSIPDRFSAQQFSDYHSELNMSSLELGDSALYFCASSSGQGGIAFFGQGTRLTVV.

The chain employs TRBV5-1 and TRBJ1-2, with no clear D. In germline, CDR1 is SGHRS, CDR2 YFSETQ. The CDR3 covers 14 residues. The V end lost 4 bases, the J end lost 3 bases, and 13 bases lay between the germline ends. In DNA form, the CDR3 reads TGCGCCAGCAGCCCAACCGCAGAATACTATGGCTACACCTTC. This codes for CASSPTAEYYGYTF. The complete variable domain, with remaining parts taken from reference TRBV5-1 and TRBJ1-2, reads KAGVTQTPRYLIKTRGQQVTLSCSPISGHRSVSWYQQTPGQGLQFLFEYFSETQRNKGNFPGRFSGRQFSNSRSEMNVSTLELGDSALYLCASSPTAEYYGYTFGSGTRLTVV.

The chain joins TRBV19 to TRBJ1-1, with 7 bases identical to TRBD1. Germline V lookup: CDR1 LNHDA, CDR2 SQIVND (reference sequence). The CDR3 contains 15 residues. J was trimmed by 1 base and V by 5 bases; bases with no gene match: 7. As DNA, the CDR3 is TGTGCCAGTAGTCAAAGACAGGGACCGAACACTGAAGCTTTCTTT. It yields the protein CASSQRQGPNTEAFF.

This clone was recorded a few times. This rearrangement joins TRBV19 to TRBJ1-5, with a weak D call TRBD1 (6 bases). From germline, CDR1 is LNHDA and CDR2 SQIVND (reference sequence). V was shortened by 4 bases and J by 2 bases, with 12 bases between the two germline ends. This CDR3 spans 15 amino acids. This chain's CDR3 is CASSKQGVGNQPQHF. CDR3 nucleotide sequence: TGTGCCAGTAGTAAACAGGGTGTGGGCAATCAGCCCCAGCATTTT.

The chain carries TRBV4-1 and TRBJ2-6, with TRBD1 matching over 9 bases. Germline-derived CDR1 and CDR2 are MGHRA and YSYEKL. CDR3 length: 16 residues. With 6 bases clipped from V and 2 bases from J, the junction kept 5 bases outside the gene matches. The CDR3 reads CASRPGQGTGANVLTF. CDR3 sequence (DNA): TGCGCCAGCAGACCGGGACAGGGCACTGGGGCCAACGTCCTGACTTTC.

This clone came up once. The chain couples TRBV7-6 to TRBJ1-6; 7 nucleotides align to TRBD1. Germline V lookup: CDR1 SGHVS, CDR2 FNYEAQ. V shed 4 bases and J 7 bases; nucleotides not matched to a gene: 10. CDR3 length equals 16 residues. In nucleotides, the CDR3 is TGTGCCAGCAGCTACGATCAACAGGGGCAGAATTCACCCCTCCACTTT. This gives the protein CASSYDQQGQNSPLHF.

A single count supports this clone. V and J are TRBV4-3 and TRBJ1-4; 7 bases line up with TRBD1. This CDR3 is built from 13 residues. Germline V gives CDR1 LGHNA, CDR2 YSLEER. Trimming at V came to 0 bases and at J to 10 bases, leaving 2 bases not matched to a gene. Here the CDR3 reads CASSQDQGGKLFF. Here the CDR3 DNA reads TGCGCCAGCAGCCAAGACCAGGGGGGAAAACTGTTTTTT.

The CDR3 region is CASSQVWAINEKLFF. The CDR3 DNA reads TGTGCCAGCAGCCAGGTTTGGGCTATTAATGAAAAACTGTTTTTT. This chain joins TRBV3-1 (or the pseudogene TRBV3-2) and TRBJ1-4; D gene uncertain. This CDR3 has 15 residues. CDR1 is LGHDT, CDR2 YNNKEL, per germline (reference sequence). Trimming removed 3 bases at V and 4 bases at J, with 12 bases between.

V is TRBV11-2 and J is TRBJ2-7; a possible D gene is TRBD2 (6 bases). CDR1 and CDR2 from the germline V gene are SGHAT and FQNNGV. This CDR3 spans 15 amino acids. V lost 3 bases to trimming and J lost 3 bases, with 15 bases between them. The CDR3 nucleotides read TGTGCCAGCAGCTTGACCGACGGGGGAGACTACGAGCAGTACTTC. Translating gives CASSLTDGGDYEQYF. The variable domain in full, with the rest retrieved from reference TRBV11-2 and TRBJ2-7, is EAGVAQSPRYKIIEKRQSVAFWCNPISGHATLYWYQQILGQGPKLLIQFQNNGVVDDSQLPKDRFSAERLKGVDSTLKIQPAKLEDSAVYLCASSLTDGGDYEQYFGPGTRLTVT.

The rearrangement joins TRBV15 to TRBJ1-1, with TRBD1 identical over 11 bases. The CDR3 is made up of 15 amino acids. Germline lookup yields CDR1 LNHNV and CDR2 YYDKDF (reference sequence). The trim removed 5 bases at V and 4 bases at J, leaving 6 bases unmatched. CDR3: CATSYRDRGATEAFF. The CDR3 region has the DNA TGTGCCACCAGCTACCGGGACAGGGGGGCCACTGAAGCTTTCTTT.

CDR3 region: CASSQDSGTGANTEAFF. The CDR3 DNA reads TGTGCCAGCAGCCAAGACTCCGGGACAGGGGCGAACACTGAAGCTTTCTTT. The chain is built from TRBV4-2 and TRBJ1-1, with 10 bases aligning to TRBD1. The junction had 5 bases not matched to a gene; V was cut back by 0 bases and J by 1 base. The CDR3 extends over 17 amino acids. Germline assignment: CDR1 LGHNA and CDR2 YNFKEQ.

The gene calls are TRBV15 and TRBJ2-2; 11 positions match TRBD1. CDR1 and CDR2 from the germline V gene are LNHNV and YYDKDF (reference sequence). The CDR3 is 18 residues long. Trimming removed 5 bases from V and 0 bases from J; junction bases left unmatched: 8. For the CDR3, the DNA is TGTGCCACCAGCCCTCGACAGGGACAGGGGGCGAACACCGGGGAGCTGTTTTTT. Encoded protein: CATSPRQGQGANTGELFF.

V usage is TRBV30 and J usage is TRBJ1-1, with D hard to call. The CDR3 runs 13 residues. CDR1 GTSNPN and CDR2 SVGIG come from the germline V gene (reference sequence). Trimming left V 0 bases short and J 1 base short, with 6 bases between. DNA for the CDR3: TGTGCCTGGAGTGTCTGGCAGAACACTGAAGCTTTCTTT. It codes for CAWSVWQNTEAFF. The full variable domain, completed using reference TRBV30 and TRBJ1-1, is SQTIHQWPATLVQPVGSPLSLECTVEGTSNPNLYWYRQAAGRGLQLLFYSVGIGQISSEVPQNLSASRPQDRQFILSSKKLLLSDSGFYLCAWSVWQNTEAFFGQGTRLTVV.